This TCR beta chain was profiled in a study of blood T cell repertoires in COVID-19 (dated by TCRdb to 2020 to 2021). Context from the whole study: Samples covering the acute and convalescent phases of COVID-19 were provided by collaborators in the United States, Italy and Spain. The material from the prospective study consisted of cDNA or gDNA derived from T cells, B-cell-depleted T cells, or PBMCs. Subjects who had been exposed to COVID-19, were actively infected with it, or had recovered from it provided the deeply sampled blood TCRbeta repertoires that made up the dataset. The repertoires were made available in a free public database intended to serve as a resource for research on the immune response to SARS-CoV-2. Samples came from the ongoing ImmuneRACE study (first 160 participants) plus 1,254 subjects from 6 global collaborators. Nearly every sample came with metadata listing a de-identified subject ID, COVID-19 status, age in years and sex. Where available, HLA class I and class II types were obtained from metadata supplied by the sample provider rather than from assay-based typing. What the study reported, not specific to this receptor: The amount of clinical and demographic metadata varied by source and participant and was provided uncurated.

Collaborating institutions collected whole blood in K2EDTA tubes following their own protocols. For TCRbeta analysis, collaborators shipped samples in one of three forms: frozen whole blood, isolated PBMCs, or DNA extracted from either of those sample types. The CDR3 runs 14 residues from the cysteine to the phenylalanine. The CDR3 DNA has 42 bases and is translated from base 1. Reading the germline V gene gives CDR1 MNHEY and CDR2 SVGAGI. The junction shows trimming of 10 bases on V and 4 bases on J, and the gene matches do not reach 11 bases of it. The immunoSEQ Assay, a bias-controlled multiplex PCR, was used to amplify TCRbeta CDR3 regions from genomic DNA. From the authors' description of their analysis: Within the assay, amplification of reference gene primers was used to estimate how many nucleated cells each sample contained. Sequence reads were collapsed and filtered to measure the absolute abundance of every unique TCRbeta CDR3 rearrangement. For each sample, productive Simpson clonality was calculated by taking the square root of Simpson's diversity index across productive rearrangements. Drawn from immuneACCESS, this table holds only the in-frame rearrangements with V and J called that TCRdb kept. Clones are partly lost; checked studies trace under half to an unresolved V gene and leave the rest unexplained. The D gene and trimming were derived from the DNA, and the V and J assignments and clone size from that table. The sample has about 150,000 clones on record, about nine tenths of them singletons. Around 6.3% of the sample belongs to the ten largest clones.

Points on this clone: Its binding antigen is unknown. The sample holds no much larger clone one base away, and base qualities are not on file.

This TCR came from a man older than 75 with acute or convalescent COVID-19. In this chain, TRBV6-5 is recombined with TRBJ2-3, with TRBD2 identical over 7 junction bases. Sequences were obtained from peripheral blood. The encoded CDR3 is CATRPGGSPDTQYF. Here is the DNA: TGTGCCACCCGACCTGGCGGGAGTCCAGATACGCAGTATTTT.